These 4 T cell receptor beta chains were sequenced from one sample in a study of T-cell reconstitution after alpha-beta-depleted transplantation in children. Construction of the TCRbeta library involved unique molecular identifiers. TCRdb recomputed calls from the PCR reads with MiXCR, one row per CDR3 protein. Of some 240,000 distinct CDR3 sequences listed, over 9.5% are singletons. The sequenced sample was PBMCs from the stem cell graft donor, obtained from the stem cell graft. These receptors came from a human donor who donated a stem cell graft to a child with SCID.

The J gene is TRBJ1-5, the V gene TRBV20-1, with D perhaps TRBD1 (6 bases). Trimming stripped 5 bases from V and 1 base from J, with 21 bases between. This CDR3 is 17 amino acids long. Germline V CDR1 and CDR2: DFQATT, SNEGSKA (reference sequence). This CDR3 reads CSAQAGGFPLSNQPQHF. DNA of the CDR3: TGCAGTGCTCAGGCTGGGGGCTTCCCCTTAAGCAATCAGCCCCAGCATTTT.

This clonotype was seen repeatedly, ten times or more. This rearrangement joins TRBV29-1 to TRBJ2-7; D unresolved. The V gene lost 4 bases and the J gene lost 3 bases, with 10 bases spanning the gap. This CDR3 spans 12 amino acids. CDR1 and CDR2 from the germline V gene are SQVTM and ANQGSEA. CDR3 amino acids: CSVVAGNYEQYF. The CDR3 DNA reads TGCAGCGTTGTGGCCGGAAACTACGAGCAGTACTTC.

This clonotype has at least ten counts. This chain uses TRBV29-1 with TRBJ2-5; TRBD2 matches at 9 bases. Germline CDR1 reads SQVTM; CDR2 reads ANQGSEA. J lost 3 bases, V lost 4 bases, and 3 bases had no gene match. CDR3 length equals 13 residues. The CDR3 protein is CSVVASGKETQYF. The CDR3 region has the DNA TGCAGCGTTGTGGCTAGCGGGAAAGAGACCCAGTACTTC.

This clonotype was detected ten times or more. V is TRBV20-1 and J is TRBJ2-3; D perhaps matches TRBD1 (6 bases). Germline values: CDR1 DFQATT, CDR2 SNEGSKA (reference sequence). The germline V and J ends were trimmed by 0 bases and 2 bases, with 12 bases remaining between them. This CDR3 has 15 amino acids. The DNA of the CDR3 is TGCAGTGCTAGAGATCCAGGGGTGGTCACAGATACGCAGTATTTT. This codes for CSARDPGVVTDTQYF.